What follows are 21 T cell receptor beta chains derived from one specimen sequenced in a study of blood T cell repertoires in COVID-19. Sequencing used immunoSEQ multiplex PCR; TCRdb keeps in-frame clones, though not all of them. Among roughly 96,000 clones listed, 82% were seen once. Input material: peripheral blood. The origin of the receptors is an elderly man with acute or convalescent COVID-19.

In this sample, this clone turned up once. This rearrangement joins TRBV30 to TRBJ1-1; 8 bases are shared with TRBD1. The CDR3 is 15 amino acids. Germline CDR1 is GTSNPN and CDR2 is SVGIG (reference sequence). Trimming took 3 bases from V and 7 from J; bases not matched to a gene: 13. The CDR3 is CAWRGRDRQRIEAFF. In nucleotides, the CDR3 is TGTGCCTGGAGGGGGCGGGACAGGCAGCGGATTGAAGCTTTCTTT.

The gene calls are TRBV28 and TRBJ2-7, with D possibly matching TRBD2 (6 bases). Germline-derived CDR1 and CDR2 are MDHEN and SYDVKM. The CDR3 has 15 amino acids. V was trimmed by 3 bases and J by 5 bases, leaving 17 bases between them. CDR3 residues: CASSLSGTLSHEQYF. Written as DNA, the CDR3 is TGTGCCAGCAGTTTGTCCGGGACTCTTTCCCACGAGCAGTACTTC.

The chain couples TRBV7-9 to TRBJ1-4; D not resolved. V was trimmed by 2 bases and J by 8 bases, leaving 12 bases between them. The CDR3 is made up of 14 amino acids. Germline values: CDR1 SEHNR, CDR2 FQNEAQ (reference sequence). The CDR3 here is CASSLSQTREKLFF. DNA of the CDR3: TGTGCCAGCAGCTTATCTCAAACTAGGGAAAAACTGTTTTTT.

The chain couples TRBV28 to TRBJ1-2; no clear D gene. V was clipped by 2 bases and J by 7 bases, with 5 bases between them. This CDR3 region has 11 residues. The germline V gene has CDR1 MDHEN and CDR2 SYDVKM. The CDR3 sequence: CASSLTSGYTF. CDR3 DNA: TGTGCCAGCAGTTTAACGAGTGGCTACACCTTC.

The V gene is TRBV6-5, the J gene TRBJ2-7, with TRBD1 matching over 8 bases. This CDR3 has 15 amino acids. Germline V lookup: CDR1 MNHEY, CDR2 SVGAGI. J was trimmed by 1 base and V by 6 bases; bases with no gene match: 8. CDR3 residues: CASSATGTGSYEQYF. The CDR3 coding sequence is TGTGCCAGCAGCGCCACCGGGACAGGATCCTACGAGCAGTACTTC.

The rearrangement joins TRBV6-5 to TRBJ2-7; D perhaps matches TRBD2 (5 bases). CDR3 length: 14 amino acids. Between the trimmed V and J ends, which lost 6 bases and 4 bases, there was a span of 16 bases. Germline lookup yields CDR1 MNHEY and CDR2 SVGAGI. The CDR3 bases are TGTGCCAGCAGCACCACGGGCGGGCTTTACGAGCAGTACTTC. It codes for CASSTTGGLYEQYF.

The gene calls are TRBV7-9 and TRBJ2-4, with D hard to call. There are 15 residues in the CDR3. Germline V lookup: CDR1 SEHNR, CDR2 FQNEAQ (reference sequence). Trimming took off 5 bases at V and 1 base at J, with 12 bases between the two ends. In nucleotides, the CDR3 is TGTGCCAGCAGCCCCGACTTCTCCGCCAAAAACATTCAGTACTTC. Protein product: CASSPDFSAKNIQYF.

V usage is TRBV15 and J usage is TRBJ1-5; TRBD1 matches at 8 bases. Germline lookup yields CDR1 LNHNV and CDR2 YYDKDF (reference sequence). The CDR3 runs to 17 residues. J was trimmed by 1 base and V by 0 bases; bases with no gene match: 5. CDR3 DNA sequence: TGTGCCACCAGCAGAGACCCGACAGGGGTCAGCAATCAGCCCCAGCATTTT. Amino acid sequence: CATSRDPTGVSNQPQHF.

This chain connects TRBV5-1 to TRBJ2-5, with unresolved D. The CDR3 covers 13 residues. CDR1 is SGHRS and CDR2 is YFSETQ in the germline V gene. Deletions cut 4 bases from V and 4 bases from J, with 11 bases between. The CDR3 sequence: CASSPSEIETQYF. The CDR3 DNA reads TGCGCCAGCAGCCCGTCGGAGATAGAGACCCAGTACTTC. Full variable domain (missing parts from reference TRBV5-1 and TRBJ2-5): KAGVTQTPRYLIKTRGQQVTLSCSPISGHRSVSWYQQTPGQGLQFLFEYFSETQRNKGNFPGRFSGRQFSNSRSEMNVSTLELGDSALYLCASSPSEIETQYFGPGTRLLVL.

This clone was found once. This chain uses TRBV30 with TRBJ2-7, with 11 bases identical to TRBD1. This CDR3 is built from 12 residues. Germline lookup yields CDR1 GTSNPN and CDR2 SVGIG (reference sequence). The V segment lost 3 bases and the J segment 6 bases; nucleotides outside the gene matches: 1. DNA for the CDR3: TGTGCCTGGAGGGACAGGGGGCTCGAGCAGTACTTC. Translated: CAWRDRGLEQYF. Full variable domain (rest looked up from reference TRBV30 and TRBJ2-7): SQTIHQWPATLVQPVGSPLSLECTVEGTSNPNLYWYRQAAGRGLQLLFYSVGIGQISSEVPQNLSASRPQDRQFILSSKKLLLSDSGFYLCAWRDRGLEQYFGPGTRLTVT.

This clone was seen a single time. The genes are TRBV2 and TRBJ1-5; D gene ambiguous. CDR1 and CDR2 from the germline V gene are SNHLY and FYNNEI. The CDR3 consists of 15 residues. With 6 bases removed from V and 3 bases from J, the gap between germline ends came to 15 bases. The CDR3 is CASSPRTGANQPQHF. DNA of the CDR3: TGTGCCAGCAGCCCTCGGACGGGAGCCAATCAGCCCCAGCATTTT.

This clone is a singleton in its sample. The rearrangement links TRBV5-4 to TRBJ2-7; tentatively, D is TRBD1 (6 bases). Germline-derived CDR1 and CDR2 are SGHNT and YYREEE (reference sequence). CDR3 length: 15 amino acids. V was trimmed by 0 bases and J by 0 bases, leaving 10 bases between them. CDR3 in amino acids: CASSLDRGSSYEQYF. The DNA for the CDR3 is TGTGCCAGCAGCTTGGATAGGGGGAGCTCCTACGAGCAGTACTTC.

The chain joins TRBV9 to TRBJ2-1; D is unresolved. Germline assignment: CDR1 SGDLS and CDR2 YYNGEE. CDR3 length: 13 amino acids. Trimming took off 0 bases at V and 5 bases at J, with 6 bases between the two ends. CDR3 DNA sequence: TGTGCCAGCAGCGTAGATCCAGACAATGAGCAGTTCTTC. This sequence encodes CASSVDPDNEQFF.

V usage is TRBV7-8 and J usage is TRBJ1-3, with no clear D. V was trimmed by 0 bases and J by 4 bases, leaving 16 bases between them. The CDR3 covers 17 residues. The V gene's germline CDR1 is SGHVS and CDR2 FQNEAQ. The DNA for the CDR3 is TGTGCCAGCAGCTTAGCGGGTCATGGGAGCGTGGGAAACACCATATATTTT. This translates into CASSLAGHGSVGNTIYF.

The V and J genes are TRBV18 and TRBJ1-1; D may be TRBD1 (5 bases). There are 13 residues in the CDR3. Germline CDR1 is KGHSH and CDR2 is LQKENI. V was trimmed by 5 bases and J by 2 bases, leaving 9 bases between them. This CDR3 reads CASSITGNTEAFF. CDR3 coding DNA: TGTGCCAGCTCAATCACAGGAAACACTGAAGCTTTCTTT.

The rearrangement joins TRBV19 to TRBJ1-1, with no clear D. Looked up from germline, CDR1 is LNHDA and CDR2 is SQIVND (reference sequence). CDR3 size: 15 residues. The germline V and J ends were trimmed by 2 bases and 1 base, with 11 bases remaining between them. The CDR3 region has the DNA TGTGCCAGTAGTATAAATTCCGCAGAGAACACTGAAGCTTTCTTT. It codes for CASSINSAENTEAFF.

This chain links TRBV7-8 with TRBJ2-5; 9 nucleotides line up with TRBD2. Germline trimming cut 0 bases from V and 4 bases from J; bases unmatched to any gene: 9. Germline V gene lookup returns CDR1 SGHVS and CDR2 FQNEAQ. CDR3 length: 17 residues. CDR3 in DNA: TGTGCCAGCAGCTTAGCGATGCTAGCGGGGATAAGAGAGACCCAGTACTTC. Its protein is CASSLAMLAGIRETQYF.

The rearrangement links TRBV6-2 or TRBV6-3 to TRBJ2-5, with TRBD2 matching over 9 bases. Germline CDR1 and CDR2: MNHEY and SVGEGT. Trimming at V came to 5 bases and at J to 2 bases, leaving 12 bases not matched to a gene. This CDR3 region has 17 residues. CDR3 sequence reads: CASSGLTSGPYQETQYF. The CDR3 bases are TGTGCCAGCAGTGGCCTTACTAGCGGGCCTTATCAAGAGACCCAGTACTTC.

This chain uses TRBV4-1 with TRBJ1-3, with no clear D. Germline V gives CDR1 MGHRA, CDR2 YSYEKL. The CDR3 loop spans 16 amino acids. Trimming shortened V by 0 bases and J by 0 bases, and 9 bases separated the two germline ends. The CDR3 here is CASSQDGGVSGNTIYF. CDR3 DNA: TGCGCCAGCAGCCAAGACGGCGGGGTCTCTGGAAACACCATATATTTT.

CDR3 amino acids: CASVERGRGANEKLFF. DNA of the CDR3: TGTGCCAGCGTTGAAAGGGGCCGAGGTGCTAATGAAAAACTGTTTTTT. The rearrangement uses TRBV6-6 and TRBJ1-4; D is perhaps TRBD1 (5 bases). CDR3 length equals 16 residues. The germline V and J ends were trimmed by 8 bases and 3 bases, with 19 bases remaining between them. CDR1 is MNHNY, CDR2 SVGAGI, per germline (reference sequence).

V is TRBV9 and J is TRBJ1-6; 8 bases fit TRBD1. The CDR3 runs to 15 residues. CDR1 is SGDLS and CDR2 is YYNGEE in the germline V gene. V lost 0 bases and J lost 7; bases outside the gene matches: 3. The CDR3 sequence is CASSVGQGNNSPLHF. CDR3 DNA sequence: TGTGCCAGCAGCGTAGGACAGGGGAACAATTCACCCCTCCACTTT.